This T cell receptor (beta chain) comes out of a study of STAT5B mutations in CD4+ large granular lymphocyte leukemia. At the level of the study: Healthy donors showed HLA-associated enrichment of the CDR3 'QG' motif. Broader study findings: 8/27 top patient clones versus 2/35 control clones were TRBV06-family. No patients shared main leukemic clonotypes, though about 25% appeared at low frequency elsewhere. Patient CD4-sorted repertoires stayed more clonal than healthy ones after leukemic-clone removal.

V shed 3 bases and J 2 bases; nucleotides not matched to a gene: 5. The CDR3 sequence is 15 residues long. Germline values: CDR1 SGHRS, CDR2 YFSETQ. On this clone itself: The antigen is not known.

Assay: immunoSEQ multiplex PCR; the TCRdb copy retains only in-frame clones and omits some. The repertoire consists of about 35,000 clones, with 65% to 70% occurring once and the leading ten covering 1.5% to 2%. The J gene is TRBJ2-7, the V gene TRBV5-1; 10 bases fit TRBD1. The clonotype originates from a human donor in good health. Source material: CD4+ T cells from blood buffy coats. CDR3 region: CASSSGQGGAYEQYF. The CDR3 nucleotides read TGCGCCAGCAGCTCCGGACAGGGGGGAGCCTACGAGCAGTACTTC.